The 21 T cell receptor beta chains listed next were all sequenced from one sample in a study of T-cell memory formation after mild COVID-19. TCRdb itself ran the 5' RACE reads through MiXCR, one entry per CDR3 protein. The table shows 500,000 to 600,000 distinct CDR3 sequences, with roughly 18% occurring only once. Sequencing input: PBMCs or a T cell subset sorted from them (not recorded which). These receptors were collected from an adult woman who had mild COVID-19 (a few samples of this study predate the infection). Cell type and time point are not known.

This clonotype was seen a handful of times. This chain uses TRBV10-3 with TRBJ2-7, with D maybe TRBD1 (5 bases). From germline, CDR1 is ENHRY and CDR2 SYGVKD. The CDR3 loop spans 15 amino acids. V was pared by 6 bases and J by 0 bases, with 15 bases between. This CDR3 is CAIRQSQGNSYEQYF. CDR3 coding DNA: TGTGCCATCAGGCAGTCCCAGGGAAACTCCTACGAGCAGTACTTC.

This chain connects TRBV7-9 to TRBJ2-7; TRBD2 agrees at 8 bases. The CDR3 spans 15 residues. Germline CDR1 is SEHNR and CDR2 is FQNEAQ (reference sequence). The J segment lost 2 bases and the V segment lost 5 bases, leaving 8 bases of the junction unmatched. The CDR3 here is CASSAWTSPAYEQYF. CDR3 DNA sequence: TGTGCCAGCAGCGCCTGGACTAGCCCGGCCTACGAGCAGTACTTC.

This clonotype was recorded at least ten times. The chain has TRBV5-6 and TRBJ2-7, with TRBD1 identical over 8 bases. With V trimmed by 1 base and J by 5 bases, 11 bases remained unmatched. The CDR3 length is 16 residues. Germline V gives CDR1 SGHDT, CDR2 YYEEEE. CDR3: CASSLYAGQVYNEQYF. DNA of the CDR3: TGTGCCAGCAGCTTGTACGCGGGACAGGTTTATAACGAGCAGTACTTC.

The chain links TRBV9 to TRBJ2-3, with 12 bases fitting TRBD2. Unmatched junction bases numbered 5, after V lost 5 bases and J lost 1 base. Germline assignment: CDR1 SGDLS and CDR2 YYNGEE. CDR3 length equals 16 residues. The CDR3 loop is CASREGLAGRTDTQYF. CDR3 in DNA: TGTGCCAGCAGAGAAGGACTAGCGGGACGCACAGATACGCAGTATTTT.

The CDR3 DNA sequence: TGTGCCAGCTCACCACCGGGAGGGGGCAACTATGGCTACACCTTC. This gives the protein CASSPPGGGNYGYTF. The V and J genes are TRBV18 and TRBJ1-2; TRBD1 matches 7 bases. After removal of 0 bases from V and 2 bases from J, the junction contained 3 bases not matched to a gene. The germline CDR1 and CDR2 sequences are KGHSH and LQKENI. The length of the CDR3 is 15 residues.

This clonotype was found a few times. This chain connects TRBV11-3 to TRBJ1-2, with D unclear. Germline V gene lookup returns CDR1 SGHNT and CDR2 YENEEA. This CDR3 has 12 residues. V was pared by 5 bases and J by 8 bases, with 12 bases between. The CDR3 nucleotides are TGTGCCAGCAGCAAAGGTTCCGGGGGCTACACCTTC. Protein product: CASSKGSGGYTF. The full variable domain, completed using reference TRBV11-3 and TRBJ1-2, is EAGVVQSPRYKIIEKKQPVAFWCNPISGHNTLYWYLQNLGQGPELLIRYENEEAVDDSQLPKDRFSAERLKGVDSTLKIQPAELGDSAVYLCASSKGSGGYTFGSGTRLTVV.

The rearrangement links TRBV4-1 to TRBJ2-7; 7 nucleotides align to TRBD1. The germline V gene encodes CDR1 MGHRA and CDR2 YSYEKL. The length of the CDR3 is 15 residues. Unmatched junction bases numbered 14, after V lost 3 bases and J lost 9 bases. CDR3 sequence: CASSQVGQSLLRQYF. Written as DNA, the CDR3 is TGCGCCAGCAGCCAGGTGGGACAGTCCCTCCTACGGCAGTACTTC.

This clonotype was picked up a small number of times. This chain links TRBV7-9 with TRBJ2-3; the match to TRBD2 covers 7 bases. Germline CDR1 and CDR2: SEHNR and FQNEAQ (reference sequence). The CDR3 has 18 amino acids. J gave up 0 bases and V 3 bases, and 12 bases lay outside the gene matches. CDR3 protein: CASSFPRSGGSSTDTQYF. CDR3 DNA sequence: TGTGCCAGCAGCTTCCCCCGCTCCGGGGGGTCTAGCACAGATACGCAGTATTTT.

This sequence joins TRBV20-1 and TRBJ2-4; D unresolved. CDR1 is DFQATT, CDR2 SNEGSKA, per germline (reference sequence). This CDR3 region has 11 residues. Trimming left V 5 bases short and J 6 bases short, with 8 bases between. The CDR3 coding sequence is TGCAGTGCTGAATCAAGAAACATTCAGTACTTC. Residues: CSAESRNIQYF.

This clonotype was counted only a few times. The V call is TRBV24-1, the J call TRBJ2-5; the D gene is possibly TRBD2 (6 bases). The germline V gene has CDR1 KGHDR and CDR2 SFDVKD. The V gene lost 5 bases and the J gene lost 5 bases, with 11 bases spanning the gap. There are 13 residues in the CDR3. The CDR3 region is CATSVGGMETQYF. For the CDR3, the DNA is TGTGCCACCAGTGTCGGCGGGATGGAGACCCAGTACTTC.

This clonotype showed up many times. The chain has TRBV7-6 and TRBJ2-7; TRBD1 agrees at 7 bases. The CDR3 sequence is 15 residues long. V gave up 5 bases and J gave up 1 base; unmatched junction bases: 8. Germline V gene lookup returns CDR1 SGHVS and CDR2 FNYEAQ. The CDR3 nucleotides read TGTGCCAGCAGCCGCGAGACAGGGAATTCCTACGAGCAGTACTTC. This sequence encodes CASSRETGNSYEQYF.

This clonotype was found a few times. At one boundary the junction diverges from the germline segment, which might be a read error. The rearrangement links TRBV29-1 to TRBJ2-1; TRBD1 matches at 7 bases. Germline-derived CDR1 and CDR2 are SQVTM and ANQGSEA. The CDR3 has 15 residues. CDR3 sequence (DNA): TGCAGCGTGGAAGGGACAGTTAGCTCCTACAATGAGCAGTTCTTC. Translated, it gives CSVEGTVSSYNEQFF.

V is TRBV21-1 and J is TRBJ1-2; TRBD1, the table's D call, was not compared with the DNA. TRBV21-1 is termed a pseudogene. The CDR3 runs to 20 residues. CDR3 residues: CASSKNRVPGQQRAGYGYTF. The CDR3 bases are TGTGCCAGCAGCAAAAACCGAGTGCCGGGACAGCAAAGGGCCGGCTATGGCTACACCTTC.

The gene calls are TRBV20-1 and TRBJ2-1; D tentatively reads TRBD1 or TRBD2 (5 bases each). V was shortened by 4 bases and J by 0 bases, with 13 bases between the two germline ends. The CDR3 runs to 15 residues. CDR1 is DFQATT and CDR2 is SNEGSKA in the germline V gene (reference sequence). The CDR3 nucleotides read TGCAGTGCTACTAGGGACGCCGGCTCCTACAATGAGCAGTTCTTC. Translating gives CSATRDAGSYNEQFF.

The chain recombines TRBV5-5 with TRBJ1-1; 8 nucleotides match TRBD1. The CDR3 totals 13 residues. From germline, CDR1 is SGHKS and CDR2 YYEKEE (reference sequence). V dropped 3 bases and J dropped 7; count of bases not matched to a gene: 5. The CDR3 spells CASSSPGTGEAFF. The CDR3, as DNA: TGTGCCAGCAGCTCCCCCGGGACAGGTGAAGCTTTCTTT.

This clonotype has a handful of counts. The chain couples TRBV5-1 to TRBJ2-5, with D perhaps matching TRBD1 (6 bases). Trimming pared 4 bases from V and 4 bases from J, leaving 17 bases between. The CDR3 runs 15 residues. Germline assignment: CDR1 SGHRS and CDR2 YFSETQ. CDR3 amino acids: CASSPLAGVVETQYF. CDR3 nucleotide sequence: TGCGCCAGCAGCCCCCTGGCAGGGGTCGTAGAGACCCAGTACTTC.

This clonotype was seen only a few times. The J gene is TRBJ1-2, the V gene TRBV5-1, with 9 bases aligning to TRBD1. The CDR3 is made up of 16 amino acids. Germline trimming cut 5 bases from V and 4 bases from J; bases unmatched to any gene: 12. Germline lookup yields CDR1 SGHRS and CDR2 YFSETQ. The CDR3 here is CASSPVEGQGAYGYTF. CDR3 nucleotide sequence: TGCGCCAGCAGTCCGGTGGAGGGACAGGGAGCCTATGGCTACACCTTC.

The V gene is TRBV5-1, the J gene TRBJ2-1; D is uncertain. The CDR3 is 15 residues long. Germline CDR1 and CDR2: SGHRS and YFSETQ. Trimming took off 0 bases at V and 4 bases at J, with 11 bases between the two ends. CDR3 DNA sequence: TGCGCCAGCAGCTTGGGTGGCGGAGAATACAATGAGCAGTTCTTC. This encodes CASSLGGGEYNEQFF.

The chain carries TRBV7-8 and TRBJ2-7; D uncertain. Germline V gene sequence: CDR1 SGHVS, CDR2 FQNEAQ. The CDR3 loop spans 13 amino acids. The ends were cut back, 4 bases at V and 3 bases at J, with 10 bases in the middle. CDR3 DNA: TGTGCCAGCAGCTATTTAGACGGCTACGAGCAGTACTTC. It is translated as CASSYLDGYEQYF.

This clonotype was picked up a small number of times. The chain uses TRBV5-1 and TRBJ2-1; possible D gene TRBD2, 5 bases. CDR1 and CDR2 (germline): SGHRS, YFSETQ. Trimming shortened V by 4 bases and J by 5 bases, and 10 bases separated the two germline ends. This CDR3 comprises 13 residues. Here the CDR3 reads CASSGAGNNEQFF. In DNA, the CDR3 is TGCGCCAGCAGCGGCGCGGGTAACAATGAGCAGTTCTTC.

The chain employs TRBV7-2 and TRBJ2-3, with 11 bases aligning to TRBD2. CDR1 is SGHTA and CDR2 is FQGNSA in the germline V gene. V lost 4 bases, J lost 0 bases, and 3 bases stayed unmatched. The CDR3 loop spans 16 amino acids. The CDR3 coding sequence is TGTGCCAGCAGCTCCCGACTAGCGGGGAGCACAGATACGCAGTATTTT. Encoded protein: CASSSRLAGSTDTQYF. Full variable domain (missing parts from reference TRBV7-2 and TRBJ2-3): GAGVSQSPSNKVTEKGKDVELRCDPISGHTALYWYRQSLGQGLEFLIYFQGNSAPDKSGLPSDRFSAERTGGSVSTLTIQRTQQEDSAVYLCASSSRLAGSTDTQYFGPGTRLTVL.